Listed below are T cell receptor beta chains from one sample, sequenced in a study of control samples from healthy donors and cancer patients. The protocol was immunoSEQ multiplex PCR, while the TCRdb copy is restricted to in-frame clones and leaves out a portion. The data contain some 79,000 clones, around 91% of them singletons. Sequencing was carried out using blood. The receptors were gathered from a man over 45 in good health. The conserved cysteine and the conserved F or W are not part of the CDR3 here.

TRBV29-1	SVGERGYGYT
TRBV5-4	ASSPSGGAGGTQY
TRBV6-4	ASSRVGTGTNSPLH
TRBV5-6	ASSPLSVSTDTQY
TRBV20-1	SASPIGGFADTQY
TRBV10-2	ASSLGGNTDTQY
TRBV5-4	ASSLARAGWVTEAF
TRBV7-8	ASSLAPAGTNQPQH
TRBV7-6	ASSLTPDRGNNEQF
TRBV6-5	ASSYSGMKGYGYT
TRBV6-6	ASSYLQGADQPQH
TRBV30	AWTRFGVEKLF
TRBV11-2	ASSPNLIDHYNEQF
TRBV7-9	ASSLPRSSYNEQF
TRBV7-2	ASSSGVLGEQY
TRBV2	ASRADRGRDTQY
TRBV19	ASSSAGLYGYT
TRBV7-3	ASSLHAGAGAPLH
TRBV2	ASSVGASSGNTIY
TRBV6-5	ATRVANYGYT
TRBV29-1	SVHKGTPNEKLF
TRBV30	ASAGNGYGYT
TRBV5-8	ASSLTLSNQPQH
TRBV6-6	ASSYWGGYNEQF
TRBV6-6	ASSYSPGQVEGTQY
TRBV7-2	ASSQDNYGYT
TRBV5-1	ASSLESGYGYT
TRBV6-5	ASSYRFGGLEAF
TRBV7-9	ASSLGQGFLETQY
TRBV7-2	ASSLRTGTLNSPLH
TRBV12-3/TRBV12-4	ASSFRGAEAF
TRBV5-4	ASSLGASGGASYNEQF
TRBV5-1	ASSPGAAGGGDTQY
TRBV24-1	ATRSRAGVNEQF
TRBV3-1/TRBV3-2	ASSQVVRSQY
TRBV24-1	ATSAGLAGGRSYNEQF
TRBV30	AWSQLGRADRYT
TRBV29-1	SVGLPRVGRDYGYT
TRBV19	ASSQGVSTQPQH
TRBV3-1/TRBV3-2	ASRTSGGNTQY
TRBV10-3	AISESMGGARRPLH
TRBV6-5	ASSYRGGPDNYGYT
TRBV11-2	ASSYRVDTFTGELF
TRBV3-1/TRBV3-2	ASSQLSRGQTEAF